Listed below are T cell receptor beta chains from one sample, sequenced in a study of CD8 T cell repertoires and HIV-1 epitope variants. No antigen is known for these receptors. Profiled with immunoSEQ multiplex PCR; TCRdb holds only in-frame clones, not every one. The repertoire holds some 5,000 clones, with more than 60% as singletons. Material: cultured CD8+ T cells derived from PBMCs. These receptors were collected from a male donor with HIV. Both conserved end residues are part of each CDR3. Fields, in order: J gene, clone size, D gene, V gene, CDR3 protein, CDR3 DNA. A D gene is named only where the DNA matches it firmly. Some rows have no size entry. The others give once, few or many, or a class for an expanded clone.

J: TRBJ1-1; size: .; D: .; V: TRBV4-1; CDR3: CASSQSGGVTEAFF; DNA: TGCGCCAGCAGCCAATCGGGTGGGGTCACTGAAGCTTTCTTT
J: TRBJ2-3; size: .; D: .; V: TRBV13; CDR3: CASSLSGSPTDTQYF; DNA: TGTGCCAGCAGCCTTAGCGGTTCTCCCACAGATACGCAGTATTTT
J: TRBJ1-6; size: .; D: .; V: TRBV10-3; CDR3: CTISESGLGFSSPLHF; DNA: TGTACCATCAGTGAGTCGGGATTGGGTTTTAGTTCACCCCTCCACTTT
J: TRBJ2-7; size: .; D: .; V: TRBV7-2; CDR3: CASSSGLSYEQYF; DNA: TGTGCCAGCAGCTCGGGGCTTAGCTACGAGCAGTACTTC
J: TRBJ1-3; size: .; D: .; V: TRBV30; CDR3: CAWSVDSSSGNTIYF; DNA: TGTGCCTGGAGTGTAGACTCCAGCTCTGGAAACACCATATATTTT
J: TRBJ2-5; size: .; D: .; V: TRBV7-9; CDR3: CASSLWIGSYQETQYF; DNA: TGTGCCAGCAGCTTATGGATCGGGAGTTACCAAGAGACCCAGTACTTC
J: TRBJ1-4; size: .; D: .; V: TRBV6-1; CDR3: CASSEAPGPTNEKLFF; DNA: TGTGCCAGCAGTGAAGCCCCGGGTCCAACTAATGAAAAACTGTTTTTT
J: TRBJ1-4; size: .; D: TRBD1; V: TRBV30; CDR3: CAWGTGTNEKLFF; DNA: TGTGCCTGGGGGACAGGTACTAATGAAAAACTGTTTTTT
J: TRBJ2-1; size: once; D: TRBD2; V: TRBV5-1; CDR3: CASSGTEGLGAYNEQFF; DNA: TGCGCCAGCAGCGGCACGGAAGGACTAGGGGCCTACAATGAGCAGTTCTTC
J: TRBJ2-5; size: .; D: TRBD1; V: TRBV5-1; CDR3: CASSPVSGQQETQYF; DNA: TGCGCCAGCAGCCCCGTTTCGGGACAGCAAGAGACCCAGTACTTC
J: TRBJ2-1; size: .; D: .; V: TRBV5-6; CDR3: CASSLEPLWNEQFF; DNA: TGTGCCAGCAGCTTGGAACCCCTGTGGAATGAGCAGTTCTTC
J: TRBJ2-7; size: .; D: TRBD1; V: TRBV25-1; CDR3: CASSEYRGLCYEQYF; DNA: TGTGCCAGCAGTGAATACAGGGGGCTCTGCTACGAGCAGTACTTC
J: TRBJ2-7; size: .; D: TRBD1; V: TRBV7-9; CDR3: CASSEIQGAINEQYF; DNA: TGTGCCAGCAGCGAGATTCAGGGGGCGATCAACGAGCAGTACTTC
J: TRBJ2-3; size: .; D: TRBD2; V: TRBV27; CDR3: CASSTQASGRLTDTQYF; DNA: TGTGCCAGCAGTACCCAGGCTAGCGGGAGGCTCACAGATACGCAGTATTTT
J: TRBJ1-1; size: .; D: .; V: TRBV28; CDR3: CASSPNLSSMNTEAFF; DNA: TGTGCCAGCAGCCCGAACCTCTCATCTATGAACACTGAAGCTTTCTTT
J: TRBJ2-1; size: .; D: TRBD1; V: TRBV6-1; CDR3: CASRQQGAYEQFF; DNA: TGTGCCAGCAGGCAGCAGGGGGCCTATGAGCAGTTCTTC
J: TRBJ1-1; size: .; D: TRBD1; V: TRBV18; CDR3: CASSQGDGTEAFF; DNA: TGTGCCAGCTCCCAGGGGGATGGCACTGAAGCTTTCTTT
J: TRBJ2-7; size: .; D: .; V: TRBV2; CDR3: CASREGSYEQYF; DNA: TGTGCCAGCAGGGAGGGGTCCTACGAGCAGTACTTC
J: TRBJ2-7; size: .; D: TRBD1; V: TRBV7-9; CDR3: CASSLGQYLREQYF; DNA: TGTGCCAGCAGCTTGGGACAGTACCTTCGTGAGCAGTACTTC
J: TRBJ2-5; size: .; D: .; V: TRBV7-7; CDR3: CASSFSGGQETQYF; DNA: TGTGCCAGCAGCTTTTCCGGGGGCCAAGAGACCCAGTACTTC
J: TRBJ2-3; size: once; D: TRBD2; V: TRBV27; CDR3: CASSYGGTTLDTQYF; DNA: TGTGCCAGCAGTTATGGCGGGACTACCTTAGATACGCAGTATTTT
J: TRBJ2-1; size: .; D: TRBD1; V: TRBV27; CDR3: CASSFHRGEQFF; DNA: TGTGCCAGCAGTTTCCACAGGGGTGAGCAGTTCTTC
J: TRBJ2-7; size: .; D: .; V: TRBV19; CDR3: CASSLGKYEQYF; DNA: TGTGCCAGTAGTCTCGGAAAGTACGAGCAGTACTTC
J: TRBJ2-7; size: .; D: .; V: TRBV4-1; CDR3: CASSQPSAGEIYEQYF; DNA: TGCGCCAGCAGCCAACCTAGCGCTGGAGAGATCTACGAGCAGTACTTC
J: TRBJ1-5; size: medium-sized; D: TRBD1; V: TRBV5-1; CDR3: CASSPTGHQPQHF; DNA: TGCGCCAGCAGCCCGACAGGGCATCAGCCCCAGCATTTT
J: TRBJ1-1; size: .; D: .; V: TRBV6-5; CDR3: CASSSAGVLDTEAFF; DNA: TGTGCCAGCAGTTCGGCAGGGGTTTTGGACACTGAAGCTTTCTTT
J: TRBJ1-2; size: few; D: TRBD1; V: TRBV9; CDR3: CASSPRHGDRGDGYTF; DNA: TGTGCCAGCAGCCCACGTCATGGGGACAGGGGAGATGGCTACACCTTC
J: TRBJ1-2; size: .; D: .; V: TRBV4-3; CDR3: CASSQGLGTSYGYTF; DNA: TGCGCCAGCAGCCAAGGTCTCGGGACTTCCTATGGCTACACCTTC
J: TRBJ2-7; size: .; D: .; V: TRBV5-4; CDR3: CASSTPDSSYEQYF; DNA: TGTGCCAGCAGCACCCCGGACAGCTCCTACGAGCAGTACTTC
J: TRBJ2-7; size: .; D: .; V: TRBV13; CDR3: CASSFSVSLGNEQYF; DNA: TGTGCCAGCAGCTTCTCCGTCTCGCTGGGAAACGAGCAGTACTTC
J: TRBJ2-3; size: .; D: TRBD2; V: TRBV4-1; CDR3: CASSQDPLAGSTDTQYF; DNA: TGCGCCAGCAGCCAAGATCCCCTAGCGGGGTCCACAGATACGCAGTATTTT